The entry that follows covers one TCR beta chain sequence. Per the germline V gene, CDR1 is SGDLS and CDR2 is YYNGEE. J gave up 3 bases and V 4 bases, and 3 bases lay outside the gene matches. This CDR3 spans 15 amino acids. These data come from a study of blood T cell repertoires in COVID-19. Here immunoSEQ multiplex PCR was the method, and the copy in TCRdb shows in-frame clones only, minus some. In the table there are roughly 190,000 clones, 65% to 85% of which are singletons. The origin of this receptor is a woman in her 30s who had been exposed to COVID-19. The chain is built from TRBV9 and TRBJ2-7, with 14 bases matching TRBD2. Sequences were obtained from PBMCs or T cells enriched from blood (not recorded which). The CDR3, as DNA: TGTGCCAGCAGCACGGGACTAGCGGGGGACTACGAGCAGTACTTC. Translated, it gives CASSTGLAGDYEQYF.